This TCR beta chain comes out of a study of blood T cell repertoires in COVID-19. Authors' analysis steps: Reference gene primer amplification gave nucleated cell count estimates. Repertoires were generated with immunoSEQ multiplex PCR, while TCRdb's copy carries only in-frame clones and drops some. V and J calls and clone size are copied from that table; D and trimming were computed from the DNA. The data hold 90,000 to 100,000 clones, with over 70% observed a single time. Deletions cut 7 bases from V and 6 bases from J, with 18 bases between. The CDR3 extends over 14 amino acids. CDR1 and CDR2 from the germline V gene are SGDLS and YYNGEE. This clone was detected a few times.

The clonotype was recovered from a man between 65 and 79 years old with acute or convalescent COVID-19. J is TRBJ2-3 and V is TRBV9; the D gene is possibly TRBD2 (6 bases). Material: peripheral blood. CDR3 sequence reads: CASAYAGPRDTQYF. The CDR3 bases are TGTGCCAGCGCGTACGCGGGGCCAAGGGATACGCAGTATTTT.